This paragraph reports one T cell receptor beta chain. Its antigen specificity is not known. Per-base qualities were not stored, and no clone one base away is much larger. The data stem from a study of graft-versus-host responses after intestinal transplantation (dated by TCRdb to the early 2020s). For the study in its entirety: Multivisceral, liver-intestinal, or isolated intestinal transplants were received by the recipients. Every recipient was given anti-thymocyte globulin induction, followed by about three years of maintenance tacrolimus and steroids. After intestinal transplantation, graft-versus-host and host-versus-graft alloreactive T cell clones were followed in the graft, circulation and bone marrow using bulk TCR-beta CDR3 sequencing. To identify alloreactive clones, pre-transplant mixed lymphocyte reaction products were sequenced and compared with unstimulated pre-transplant donor and recipient T cells. The cohort enrolled 20 to 30 intestinal transplant recipients, one of whom was a retransplant, and a few patients without pretransplant specimens were excluded. A peak of at least 4% donor T cells among recipient peripheral blood mononuclear cells was the definition used for donor T cell macrochimerism. Rather than going through the commercial service, samples from a few later patients were sequenced in-house on an Illumina MiSeq and processed with MiXCR. Here is what the overall study found, with its caveats: The conclusions were limited by the relatively low number and heterogeneity of the intestinal transplant patients. GvH clones turned up in recipient bone marrow, with some appearing earlier in ileal mucosa or blood, a pattern consistent with an intestinal mucosal origin. Early after transplant, declines in HvG clones were associated with peak levels of circulating GvH clones. In patients with donor T cell macrochimerism, the allografts had high GvH to HvG T cell clonal ratios.

Library preparation was by the immunoSEQ multiplex PCR assay. For most patients, genomic DNA was isolated using the Qiagen DNeasy Blood and Tissue Kit and was shipped frozen to Adaptive Biotechnologies for TCR sequencing. For most patients, high-throughput TCR-beta CDR3 sequencing of genomic DNA was performed by Adaptive Biotechnologies. Per the authors' processing: TCR sequencing data for some 19 patients were retrieved from Adaptive's ImmunoSEQ software; three other patients were processed with MiXCR and VDJtools. To correct CD4 versus CD8 sorting errors, sequences present in both subsets at a frequency ratio below 5:1 were removed. Because the origin of CDR3 nucleotide sequences shared between donor and recipient could not be assigned, those sequences were removed. To be classed as alloreactive, a clone needed at least 2-fold expansion over unstimulated cells and a minimum CFSE-low frequency of 0.002% (template counts) or 0.001% (read counts). Mappable clones were those detected in sequenced pre-transplant spleen, lymph node, or MLR CFSE-low populations of the donor or recipient. The cumulative frequency of alloreactive clones was calculated as a percentage of all sequences, weighted by copy number. This immuneACCESS table, as held by TCRdb, lists in-frame sequences with V and J called but not all clones. Of the missing ones, under half trace to an unresolved V gene in checked studies; the others have no known cause. The V and J calls and clone size were taken over from that table, and D and trimming were inferred from the DNA. The sample table shows about 120,000 clones, and around 96% are seen once. 3% to 3.5% of the sample is taken by the ten largest.

Read against the paper, the sample's time point label means: cells obtained before transplantation from donor or recipient. CD3+CD4+ and CD3+CD8+ populations were FACS-sorted from unstimulated pre-transplant donor and recipient cells taken from spleen or lymph nodes. This TCR derives from a human donor who received an intestinal transplant. The sequenced sample was unstimulated CD8+ T cells sorted from spleen or lymph node cells, obtained before intestinal transplant.

The base sequence is TGTGCCAGCAGTGAAGGCCCAGCGGGGGGTGTTAACTATGGCTACACCTTC. This encodes CASSEGPAGGVNYGYTF. Rearrangement joined TRBV6-1 to TRBJ1-2; TRBD1 is a weak D gene call, 5 bases matching. Spanning cysteine to phenylalanine, the CDR3 consists of 17 amino acids. Only the CDR3 DNA is retained, 51 bases long and in frame from the first base. CDR1 and CDR2 were assigned from the germline V gene as MNHNS and SASEGT. Trimming takes 1 base from V and 1 base from J, and the germline ends sit 16 bases apart.